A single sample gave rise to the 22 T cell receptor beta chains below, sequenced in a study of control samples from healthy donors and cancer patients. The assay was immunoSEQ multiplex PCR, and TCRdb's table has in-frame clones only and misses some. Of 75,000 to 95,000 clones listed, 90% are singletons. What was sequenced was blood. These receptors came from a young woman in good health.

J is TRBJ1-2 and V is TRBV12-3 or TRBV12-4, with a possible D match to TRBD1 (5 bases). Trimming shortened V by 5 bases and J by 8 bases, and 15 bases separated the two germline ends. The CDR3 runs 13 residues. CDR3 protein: CASSPEGTGGYTF. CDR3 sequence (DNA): TGTGCCAGCAGTCCAGAAGGGACTGGGGGCTACACCTTC.

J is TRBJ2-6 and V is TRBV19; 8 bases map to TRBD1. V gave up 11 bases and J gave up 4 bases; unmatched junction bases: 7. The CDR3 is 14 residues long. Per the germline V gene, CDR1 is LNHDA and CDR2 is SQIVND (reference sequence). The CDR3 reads CAVGQGGGANVLTF. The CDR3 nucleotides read TGTGCCGTCGGACAGGGCGGAGGGGCCAACGTCCTGACTTTC.

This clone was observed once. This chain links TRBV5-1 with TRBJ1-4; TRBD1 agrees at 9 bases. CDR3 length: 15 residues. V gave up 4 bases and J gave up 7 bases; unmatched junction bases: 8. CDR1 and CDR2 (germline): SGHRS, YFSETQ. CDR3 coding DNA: TGCGCCAGCAGCGCTATAACAGGGGGCTTTGAAAAACTGTTTTTT. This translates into CASSAITGGFEKLFF.

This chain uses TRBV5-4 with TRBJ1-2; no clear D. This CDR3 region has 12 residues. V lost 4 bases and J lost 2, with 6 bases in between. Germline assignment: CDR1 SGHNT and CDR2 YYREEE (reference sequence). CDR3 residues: CASSNNNYGYTF. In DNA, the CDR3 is TGTGCCAGCAGCAATAACAACTATGGCTACACCTTC.

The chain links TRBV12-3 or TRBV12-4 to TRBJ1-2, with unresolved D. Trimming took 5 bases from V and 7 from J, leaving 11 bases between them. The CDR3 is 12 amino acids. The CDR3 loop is CASSQDTRGYTF. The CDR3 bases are TGTGCCAGCAGTCAGGATACTCGTGGCTACACCTTC.

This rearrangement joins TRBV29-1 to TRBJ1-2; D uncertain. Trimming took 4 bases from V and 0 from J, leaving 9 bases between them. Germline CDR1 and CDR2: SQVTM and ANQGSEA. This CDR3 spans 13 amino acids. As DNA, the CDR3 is TGCAGCGTTGGGTCCGGTGCTAACTATGGCTACACCTTC. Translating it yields CSVGSGANYGYTF.

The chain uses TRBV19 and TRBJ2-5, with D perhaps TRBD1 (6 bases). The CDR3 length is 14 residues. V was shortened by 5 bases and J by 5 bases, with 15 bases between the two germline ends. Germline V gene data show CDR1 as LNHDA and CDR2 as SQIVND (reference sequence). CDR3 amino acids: CASSFRGIGETQYF. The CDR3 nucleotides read TGTGCCAGTAGTTTCAGGGGAATAGGGGAGACCCAGTACTTC.

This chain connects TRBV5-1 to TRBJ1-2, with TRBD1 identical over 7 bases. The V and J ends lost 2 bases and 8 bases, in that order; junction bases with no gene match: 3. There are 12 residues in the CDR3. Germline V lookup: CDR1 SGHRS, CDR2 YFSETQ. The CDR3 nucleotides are TGCGCCAGCAGCTTTACAGGGGAGGGCTACACCTTC. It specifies CASSFTGEGYTF.

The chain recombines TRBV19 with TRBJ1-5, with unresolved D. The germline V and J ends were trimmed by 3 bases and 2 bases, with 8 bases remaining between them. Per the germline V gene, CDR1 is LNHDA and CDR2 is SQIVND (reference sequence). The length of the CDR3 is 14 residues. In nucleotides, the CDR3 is TGTGCCAGTAGTATCACCCAGGGCAATCAGCCCCAGCATTTT. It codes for CASSITQGNQPQHF.

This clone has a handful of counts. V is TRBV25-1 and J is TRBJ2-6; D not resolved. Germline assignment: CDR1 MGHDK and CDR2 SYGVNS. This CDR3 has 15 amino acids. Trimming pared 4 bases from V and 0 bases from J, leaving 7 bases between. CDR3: CASSASSSGANVLTF. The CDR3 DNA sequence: TGTGCCAGCAGTGCCTCTAGCTCTGGGGCCAACGTCCTGACTTTC.

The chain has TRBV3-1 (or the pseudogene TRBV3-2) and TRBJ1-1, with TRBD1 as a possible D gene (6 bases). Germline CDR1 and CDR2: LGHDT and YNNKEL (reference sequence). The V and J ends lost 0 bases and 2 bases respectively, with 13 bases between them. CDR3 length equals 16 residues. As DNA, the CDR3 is TGTGCCAGCAGCCAAGATGCAGGGACAATAAACACTGAAGCTTTCTTT. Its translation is CASSQDAGTINTEAFF.

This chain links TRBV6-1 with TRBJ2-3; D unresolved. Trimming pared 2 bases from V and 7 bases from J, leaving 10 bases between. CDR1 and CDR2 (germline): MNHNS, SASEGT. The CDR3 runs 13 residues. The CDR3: CASSEYLGNTQYF. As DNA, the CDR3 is TGTGCCAGCAGTGAATATTTGGGCAATACGCAGTATTTT.

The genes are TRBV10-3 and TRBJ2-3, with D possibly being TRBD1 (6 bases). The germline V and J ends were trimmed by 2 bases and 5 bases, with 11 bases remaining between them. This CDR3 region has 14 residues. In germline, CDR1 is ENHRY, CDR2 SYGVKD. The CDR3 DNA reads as TGTGCCATCAGTGAGCCAGGGGCAAAAGATACGCAGTATTTT. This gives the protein CAISEPGAKDTQYF.

DNA of the CDR3: TGTGCCAGCTCCCAAAGCTGGAGATTCTACACTGAAGCTTTCTTT. This gives the protein CASSQSWRFYTEAFF. This chain connects TRBV2 to TRBJ1-1; D gene ambiguous. Germline V gene sequence: CDR1 SNHLY, CDR2 FYNNEI. Trimming shortened V by 8 bases and J by 3 bases, and 19 bases separated the two germline ends. The CDR3 length is 15 residues.

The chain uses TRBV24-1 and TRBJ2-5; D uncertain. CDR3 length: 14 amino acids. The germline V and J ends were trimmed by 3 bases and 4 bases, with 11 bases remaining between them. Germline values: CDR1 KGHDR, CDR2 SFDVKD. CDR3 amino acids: CATSDGVGGETQYF. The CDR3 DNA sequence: TGTGCCACCAGTGATGGGGTCGGTGGAGAGACCCAGTACTTC.

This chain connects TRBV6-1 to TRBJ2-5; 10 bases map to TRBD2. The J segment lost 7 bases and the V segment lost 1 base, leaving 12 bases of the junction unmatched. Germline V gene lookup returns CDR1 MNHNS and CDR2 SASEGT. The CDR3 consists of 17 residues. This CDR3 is CASSEERAGGASGTQYF. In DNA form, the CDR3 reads TGTGCCAGCAGTGAAGAGAGAGCGGGGGGGGCGTCGGGGACCCAGTACTTC.

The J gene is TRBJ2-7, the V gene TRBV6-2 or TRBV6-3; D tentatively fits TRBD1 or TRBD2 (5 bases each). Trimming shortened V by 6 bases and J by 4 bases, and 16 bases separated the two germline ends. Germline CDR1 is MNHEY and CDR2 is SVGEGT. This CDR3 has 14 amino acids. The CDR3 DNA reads TGTGCCAGCAGCCCTCCGGGGACCCGATACGAGCAGTACTTC. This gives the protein CASSPPGTRYEQYF.

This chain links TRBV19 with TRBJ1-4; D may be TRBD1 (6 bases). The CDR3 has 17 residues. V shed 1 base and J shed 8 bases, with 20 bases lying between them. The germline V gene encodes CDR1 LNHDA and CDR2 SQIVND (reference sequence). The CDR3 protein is CASSIVYGTGRGEKLFF. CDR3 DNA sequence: TGTGCCAGTAGTATAGTTTACGGCACAGGGCGTGGGGAAAAACTGTTTTTT.

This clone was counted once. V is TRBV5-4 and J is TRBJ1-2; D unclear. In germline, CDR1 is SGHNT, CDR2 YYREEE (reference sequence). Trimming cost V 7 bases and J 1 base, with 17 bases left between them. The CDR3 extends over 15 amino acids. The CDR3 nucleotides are TGTGCCAGCCGAGACCCCTTGCGACGTAACTATGGCTACACCTTC. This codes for CASRDPLRRNYGYTF.

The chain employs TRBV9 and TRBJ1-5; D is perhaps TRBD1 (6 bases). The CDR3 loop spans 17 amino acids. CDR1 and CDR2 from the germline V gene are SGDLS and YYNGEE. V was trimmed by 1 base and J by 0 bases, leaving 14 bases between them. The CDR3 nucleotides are TGTGCCAGCAGCGTACCTGACAGGAGATATAGCAATCAGCCCCAGCATTTT. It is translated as CASSVPDRRYSNQPQHF.

The chain's CDR3 is CASSLMTSGVSYEQYF. CDR3 DNA sequence: TGTGCCAGTAGCCTGATGACTAGCGGGGTCTCCTACGAGCAGTACTTC. V is TRBV19 and J is TRBJ2-7; 11 bases match TRBD2. The CDR3 has 16 residues. Germline CDR1 reads LNHDA; CDR2 reads SQIVND (reference sequence). Trimming cost V 6 bases and J 0 bases; bases outside gene matches: 7.

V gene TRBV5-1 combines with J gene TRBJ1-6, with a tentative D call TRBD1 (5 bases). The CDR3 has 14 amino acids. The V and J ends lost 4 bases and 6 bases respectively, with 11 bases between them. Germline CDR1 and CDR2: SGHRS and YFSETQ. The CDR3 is CASSLGQINSPLHF. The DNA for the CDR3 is TGCGCCAGCAGCCTAGGACAAATTAATTCACCCCTCCACTTT.